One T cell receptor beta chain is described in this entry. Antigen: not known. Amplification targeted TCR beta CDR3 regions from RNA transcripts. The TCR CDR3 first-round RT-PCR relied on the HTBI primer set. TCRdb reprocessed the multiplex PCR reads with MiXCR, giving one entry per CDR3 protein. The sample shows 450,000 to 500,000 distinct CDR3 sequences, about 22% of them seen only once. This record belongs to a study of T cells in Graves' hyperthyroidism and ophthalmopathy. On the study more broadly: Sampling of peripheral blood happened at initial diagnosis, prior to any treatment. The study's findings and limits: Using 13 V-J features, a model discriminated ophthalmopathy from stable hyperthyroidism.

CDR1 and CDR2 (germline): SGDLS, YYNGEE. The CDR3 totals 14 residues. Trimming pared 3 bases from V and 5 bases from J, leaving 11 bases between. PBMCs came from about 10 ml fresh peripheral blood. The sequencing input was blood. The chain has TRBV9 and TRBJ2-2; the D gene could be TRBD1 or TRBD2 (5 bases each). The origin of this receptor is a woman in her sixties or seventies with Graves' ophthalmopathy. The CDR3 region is CASSATWGTGELFF. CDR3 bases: TGTGCCAGCAGCGCCACCTGGGGGACCGGGGAGCTGTTTTTT.